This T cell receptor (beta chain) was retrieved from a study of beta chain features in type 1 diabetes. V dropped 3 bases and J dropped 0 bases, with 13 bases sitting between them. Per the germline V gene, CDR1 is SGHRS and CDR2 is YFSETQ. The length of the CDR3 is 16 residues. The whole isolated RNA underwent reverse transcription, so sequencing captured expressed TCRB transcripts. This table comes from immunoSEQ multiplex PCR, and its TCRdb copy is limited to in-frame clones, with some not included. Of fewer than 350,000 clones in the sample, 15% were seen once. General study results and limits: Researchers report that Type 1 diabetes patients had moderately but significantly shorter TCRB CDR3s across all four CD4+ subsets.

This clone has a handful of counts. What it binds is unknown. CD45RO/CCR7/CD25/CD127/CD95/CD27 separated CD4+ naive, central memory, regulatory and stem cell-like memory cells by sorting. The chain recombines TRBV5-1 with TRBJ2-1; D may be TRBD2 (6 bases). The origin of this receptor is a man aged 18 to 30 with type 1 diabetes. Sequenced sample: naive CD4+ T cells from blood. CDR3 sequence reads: CASSSLATSSYNEQFF. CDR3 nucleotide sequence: TGCGCCAGCAGCTCCCTGGCGACTAGCTCCTACAATGAGCAGTTCTTC.